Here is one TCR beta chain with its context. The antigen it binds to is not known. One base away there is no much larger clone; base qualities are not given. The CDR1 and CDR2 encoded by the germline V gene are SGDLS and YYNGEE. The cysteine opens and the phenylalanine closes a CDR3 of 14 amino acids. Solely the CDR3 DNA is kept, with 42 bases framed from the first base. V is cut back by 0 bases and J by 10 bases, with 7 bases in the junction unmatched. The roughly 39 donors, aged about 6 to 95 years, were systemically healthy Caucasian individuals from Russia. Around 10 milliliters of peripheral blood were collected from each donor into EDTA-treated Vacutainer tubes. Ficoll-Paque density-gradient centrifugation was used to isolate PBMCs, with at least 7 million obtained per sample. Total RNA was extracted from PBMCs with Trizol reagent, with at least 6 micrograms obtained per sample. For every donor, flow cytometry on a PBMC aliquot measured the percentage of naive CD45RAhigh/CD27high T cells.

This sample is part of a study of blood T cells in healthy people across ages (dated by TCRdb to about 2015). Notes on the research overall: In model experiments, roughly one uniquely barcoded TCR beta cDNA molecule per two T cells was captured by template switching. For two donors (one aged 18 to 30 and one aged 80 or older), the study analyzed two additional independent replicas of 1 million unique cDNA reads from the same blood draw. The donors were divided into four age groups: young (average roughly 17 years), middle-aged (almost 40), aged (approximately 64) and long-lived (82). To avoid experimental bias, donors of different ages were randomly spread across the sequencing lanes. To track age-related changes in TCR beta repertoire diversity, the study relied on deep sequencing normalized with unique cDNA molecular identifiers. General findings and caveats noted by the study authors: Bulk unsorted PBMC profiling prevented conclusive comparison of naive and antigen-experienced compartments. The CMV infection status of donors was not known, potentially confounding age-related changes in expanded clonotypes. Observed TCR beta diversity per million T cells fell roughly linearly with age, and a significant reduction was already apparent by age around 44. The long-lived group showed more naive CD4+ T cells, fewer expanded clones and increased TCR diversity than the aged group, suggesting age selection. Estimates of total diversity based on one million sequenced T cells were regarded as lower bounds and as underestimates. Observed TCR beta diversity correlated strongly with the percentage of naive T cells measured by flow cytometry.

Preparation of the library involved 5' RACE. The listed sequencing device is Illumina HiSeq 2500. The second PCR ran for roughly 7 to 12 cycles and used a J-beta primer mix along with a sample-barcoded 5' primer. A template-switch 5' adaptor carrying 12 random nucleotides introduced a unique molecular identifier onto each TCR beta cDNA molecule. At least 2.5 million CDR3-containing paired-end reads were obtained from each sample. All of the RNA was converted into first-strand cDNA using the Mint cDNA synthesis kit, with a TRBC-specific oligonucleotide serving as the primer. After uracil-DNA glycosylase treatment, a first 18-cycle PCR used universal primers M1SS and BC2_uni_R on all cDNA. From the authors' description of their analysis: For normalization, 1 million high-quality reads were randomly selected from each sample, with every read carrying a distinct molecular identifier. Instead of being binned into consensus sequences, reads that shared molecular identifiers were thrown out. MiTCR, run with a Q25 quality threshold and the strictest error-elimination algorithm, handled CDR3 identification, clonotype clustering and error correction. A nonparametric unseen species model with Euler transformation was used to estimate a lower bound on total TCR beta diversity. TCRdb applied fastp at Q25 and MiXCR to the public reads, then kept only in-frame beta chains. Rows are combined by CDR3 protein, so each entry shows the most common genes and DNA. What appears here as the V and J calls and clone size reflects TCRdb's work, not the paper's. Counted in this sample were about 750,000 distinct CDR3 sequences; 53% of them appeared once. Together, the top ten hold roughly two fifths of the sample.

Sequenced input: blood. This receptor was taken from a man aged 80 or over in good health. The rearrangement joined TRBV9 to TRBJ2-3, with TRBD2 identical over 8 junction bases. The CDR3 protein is CASSVDPAGGAQYF. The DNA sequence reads TGTGCCAGCAGCGTAGATCCGGCGGGAGGAGCGCAGTATTTT.